Shown below are 7 T cell receptor beta chains from a single sample sequenced in a study of type 1 and type 2 diabetes patients. Genomic DNA was the PCR template. A primer set of 30 forward and 13 reverse primers amplified the CDR3. Using its own MiXCR run on the multiplex PCR reads, TCRdb lists one record per CDR3 protein. Among fewer than 350,000 distinct CDR3 sequences listed, roughly 50% were seen once. Sequencing was carried out using peripheral blood mononuclear cells (PBMCs). Source of these receptors: a man younger than 35 with type 2 diabetes.

In this sample, this clonotype turned up many times. This sequence joins TRBV15 and TRBJ2-7, with D perhaps matching TRBD1 (6 bases). CDR3 size: 15 residues. Germline CDR1 and CDR2: LNHNV and YYDKDF (reference sequence). The ends were cut back, 5 bases at V and 1 base at J, with 15 bases in the middle. CDR3 amino acids: CATSRGSQGSYEQYF. CDR3 bases: TGTGCCACCAGCCGAGGCTCACAGGGATCCTACGAGCAGTACTTC.

This clonotype was counted a single time. The J gene is TRBJ2-1, the V gene TRBV4-3; 7 bases match TRBD2. Per germline, CDR1 LGHNA and CDR2 YSLEER. CDR3 length: 16 residues. V shed 0 bases, J shed 0 bases, and the junction held 2 bases outside the gene matches. The CDR3 DNA reads as TGCGCCAGCAGCCAAGATACGGGGGGCTCCTACAATGAGCAGTTCTTC. Translating it yields CASSQDTGGSYNEQFF.

In its sample, this clonotype was seen a few times. The chain joins TRBV10-3 to TRBJ1-5; D possibly corresponds to TRBD1 (6 bases). This CDR3 is built from 15 residues. CDR1 and CDR2 from the germline V gene are ENHRY and SYGVKD. The V end was cut by 4 bases, the J end by 5 bases, with 15 bases between. In nucleotides, the CDR3 is TGTGCCATCAGTGCGTCAGGGGAGCATGATCAGCCCCAGCATTTT. This translates into CAISASGEHDQPQHF.

The rearrangement uses TRBV24-1 and TRBJ2-5; D is unresolved. This CDR3 region has 17 residues. The V gene lost 5 bases and the J gene lost 5 bases, with 23 bases spanning the gap. Germline V gene sequence: CDR1 KGHDR, CDR2 SFDVKD. The chain's CDR3 is CATSAPSGPQAVETQYF. The CDR3 coding sequence is TGTGCCACCAGTGCCCCCTCCGGGCCGCAGGCGGTCGAGACCCAGTACTTC.

This chain connects TRBV12-3 or TRBV12-4 to TRBJ2-1; the match to TRBD2 covers 12 bases. The CDR3 totals 16 residues. Trimming cost V 6 bases and J 10 bases; bases outside gene matches: 13. The CDR3 loop is CASRAPSSGGAGEQFF. The CDR3, as DNA: TGTGCCAGCAGAGCGCCCTCTAGCGGGGGGGCGGGGGAGCAGTTCTTC.

The V and J genes are TRBV2 and TRBJ1-1; D is unresolved. V lost 6 bases and J 3 bases, leaving 8 bases between the germline ends. The CDR3 extends over 12 amino acids. Germline V gene sequence: CDR1 SNHLY, CDR2 FYNNEI. In nucleotides, the CDR3 is TGTGCCAGCAGCGGGGAGGACACTGAAGCTTTCTTT. This encodes CASSGEDTEAFF.

The chain employs TRBV6-5 and TRBJ1-5, with D unresolved. The CDR3 length is 15 residues. CDR1 and CDR2 from the germline V gene are MNHEY and SVGAGI. The ends were cut back, 4 bases at V and 3 bases at J, with 13 bases in the middle. CDR3 region: CASSSGTADNQPQHF. The CDR3 DNA reads TGTGCCAGCAGTTCTGGAACAGCGGACAATCAGCCCCAGCATTTT.